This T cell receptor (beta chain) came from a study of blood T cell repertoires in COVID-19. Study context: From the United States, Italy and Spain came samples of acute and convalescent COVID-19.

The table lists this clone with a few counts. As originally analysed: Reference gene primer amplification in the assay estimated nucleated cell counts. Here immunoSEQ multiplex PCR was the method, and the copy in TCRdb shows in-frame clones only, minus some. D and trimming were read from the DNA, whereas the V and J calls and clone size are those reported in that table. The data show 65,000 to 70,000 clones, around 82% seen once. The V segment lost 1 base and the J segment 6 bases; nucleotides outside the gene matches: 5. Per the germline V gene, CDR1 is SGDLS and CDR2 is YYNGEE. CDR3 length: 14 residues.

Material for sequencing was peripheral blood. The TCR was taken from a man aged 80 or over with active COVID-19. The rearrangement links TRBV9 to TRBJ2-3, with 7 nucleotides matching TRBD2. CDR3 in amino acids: CASSVSGGLDTQYF. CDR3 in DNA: TGTGCCAGCAGCGTATCGGGAGGACTCGATACGCAGTATTTT.